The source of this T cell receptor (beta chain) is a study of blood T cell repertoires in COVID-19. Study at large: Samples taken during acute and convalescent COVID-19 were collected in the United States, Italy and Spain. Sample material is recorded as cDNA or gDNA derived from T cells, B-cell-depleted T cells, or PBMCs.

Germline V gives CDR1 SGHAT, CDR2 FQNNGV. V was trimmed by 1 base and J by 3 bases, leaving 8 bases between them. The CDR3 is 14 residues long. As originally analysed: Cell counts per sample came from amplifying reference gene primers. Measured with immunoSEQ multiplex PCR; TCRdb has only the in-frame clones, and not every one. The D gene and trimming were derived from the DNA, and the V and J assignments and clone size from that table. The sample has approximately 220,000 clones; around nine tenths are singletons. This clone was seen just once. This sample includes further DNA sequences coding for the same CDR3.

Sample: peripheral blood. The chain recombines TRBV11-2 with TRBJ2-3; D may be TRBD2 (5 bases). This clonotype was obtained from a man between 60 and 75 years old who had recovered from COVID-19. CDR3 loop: CASSLARATDTQYF. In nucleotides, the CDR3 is TGTGCCAGCAGCTTAGCGAGGGCTACAGATACGCAGTATTTT.